Shown below are 15 T cell receptor beta chains from a single sample sequenced in a study of identical twins. TCRdb re-analysed the 5' RACE reads in MiXCR, keeping a single row per CDR3 protein. The sample carries 570,000 or so distinct CDR3 sequences, roughly 9.9% recorded once. These data are also associated with another study on yellow fever vaccine responses in identical twins.

The sequencing sample was made of PBMCs. These TCRs come from a young woman in good health.

The chain combines TRBV7-9 with TRBJ2-1; D might be TRBD1 or TRBD2, each matching 5 bases. Germline V gene lookup returns CDR1 SEHNR and CDR2 FQNEAQ (reference sequence). V was trimmed by 5 bases and J by 5 bases, leaving 13 bases between them. The CDR3 consists of 14 residues. This CDR3 reads CASSPRDPDNEQFF. In DNA form, the CDR3 reads TGTGCCAGCAGCCCCCGGGACCCTGACAATGAGCAGTTCTTC.

This clonotype was detected ten times or more. This rearrangement joins TRBV12-3 or TRBV12-4 to TRBJ2-3, with D perhaps TRBD2 (5 bases). Trimming stripped 3 bases from V and 4 bases from J, with 11 bases between. The CDR3 is 14 residues long. CDR3 in DNA: TGTGCCAGCAGTTTTCTGTCTAGCTCAGATACGCAGTATTTT. Protein: CASSFLSSSDTQYF.

The rearrangement uses TRBV7-6 and TRBJ2-7; 9 nucleotides match TRBD1. The CDR3 contains 14 residues. V dropped 5 bases and J dropped 6; count of bases not matched to a gene: 8. In germline, CDR1 is SGHVS, CDR2 FNYEAQ. The CDR3 reads CASSQVGTGPEQYF. CDR3 in DNA: TGTGCCAGCAGCCAGGTCGGGACAGGGCCCGAGCAGTACTTC.

This clonotype was seen only a few times. As DNA, the CDR3 is TGTGCCTCGGGAGGGACAGGGGTCTACGAGCAGTACTTC. This translates into CASGGTGVYEQYF. This rearrangement joins TRBV10-3 to TRBJ2-7; 10 bases agree with TRBD1. V lost 11 bases to trimming and J lost 3 bases; unmatched junction nucleotides: 7. CDR1 is ENHRY and CDR2 is SYGVKD in the germline V gene. The CDR3 has 13 residues.

A few counts support this clonotype. The rearrangement joins TRBV20-1 to TRBJ2-3, with unresolved D. This CDR3 spans 13 amino acids. The germline V gene has CDR1 DFQATT and CDR2 SNEGSKA (reference sequence). V lost 0 bases, J lost 2 bases, and 6 bases lay in between. The CDR3 sequence: CSARDFITDTQYF. The CDR3, as DNA: TGCAGTGCTAGAGATTTCATCACAGATACGCAGTATTTT.

The CDR3 coding sequence is TGTGCCAGCAGTCCTCTGATCGTCTCCTCGGGATATACGCAGTATTTT. Translating gives CASSPLIVSSGYTQYF. The gene calls are TRBV28 and TRBJ2-3, with D possibly TRBD2 on 5 matching bases. The germline V gene encodes CDR1 MDHEN and CDR2 SYDVKM. The CDR3 spans 16 residues. The germline V and J ends were trimmed by 5 bases and 7 bases, with 22 bases remaining between them.

This clonotype was seen a few times. The chain carries TRBV6-5 and TRBJ2-1, with 10 bases matching TRBD2. Trimming cost V 0 bases and J 9 bases; bases outside gene matches: 8. This CDR3 has 16 amino acids. Germline V gives CDR1 MNHEY, CDR2 SVGAGI. The CDR3 nucleotides read TGTGCCAGCAGTTACTCAGCTAGCGGGGGCCAGGGTGAGCAGTTCTTC. Translation: CASSYSASGGQGEQFF.

This clonotype was picked up many times. The chain uses TRBV5-1 and TRBJ2-2, with 9 bases that match TRBD2. Germline CDR1 is SGHRS and CDR2 is YFSETQ. This CDR3 is built from 15 residues. After removal of 6 bases from V and 8 bases from J, the junction contained 11 bases not matched to a gene. As DNA, the CDR3 is TGCGCCAGCACCGGACTAGCGACTCCGGGGGGGGAGCTGTTTTTT. Amino acid sequence: CASTGLATPGGELFF.

This clonotype appeared many times. The chain has TRBV15 and TRBJ2-3; D ambiguous. The CDR3 loop spans 12 amino acids. Trimming cost V 0 bases and J 3 bases, with 1 base left between them. CDR1 LNHNV and CDR2 YYDKDF come from the germline V gene (reference sequence). The CDR3, as DNA: TGTGCCACCAGCAGAGAGACAGATACGCAGTATTTT. Protein: CATSRETDTQYF.

This clonotype came up many times. The V gene is TRBV7-9, the J gene TRBJ2-5; tentatively, D is TRBD1 (5 bases). Germline lookup yields CDR1 SEHNR and CDR2 FQNEAQ (reference sequence). The CDR3 is made up of 13 amino acids. Trimming shortened V by 4 bases and J by 2 bases, and 8 bases separated the two germline ends. The CDR3 protein is CASSSTVQETQYF. CDR3 coding DNA: TGTGCCAGCAGCTCGACAGTACAAGAGACCCAGTACTTC. Full variable domain (outside the CDR3, taken from reference TRBV7-9 and TRBJ2-5): DTGVSQNPRHKITKRGQNVTFRCDPISEHNRLYWYRQTLGQGPEFLTYFQNEAQLEKSRLLSDRFSAERPKGSFSTLEIQRTEQGDSAMYLCASSSTVQETQYFGPGTRLLVL.

The chain couples TRBV29-1 to TRBJ2-4, with TRBD1 identical over 9 bases. The CDR3 is 13 residues long. J was trimmed by 7 bases and V by 7 bases; bases with no gene match: 8. Germline V CDR1 and CDR2: SQVTM, ANQGSEA. CDR3 sequence: CSARQGEWNIQYF. The CDR3, as DNA: TGCAGCGCCCGACAGGGGGAGTGGAACATTCAGTACTTC.

This clonotype occurred many times. DNA of the CDR3: TGTGCCATCAGCTCCCAGCCATCAGATACGCAGTATTTT. Encoded protein: CAISSQPSDTQYF. The gene calls are TRBV10-3 and TRBJ2-3; no reliable D call. Germline V gene lookup returns CDR1 ENHRY and CDR2 SYGVKD. This CDR3 spans 13 amino acids. V gave up 6 bases and J gave up 4 bases, with 11 bases separating them.

The chain has TRBV3-1 and TRBJ1-4; 8 bases agree with TRBD1. Germline values: CDR1 LGHDT, CDR2 YNNKEL (reference sequence). The junction had 8 bases not matched to a gene; V was cut back by 4 bases and J by 10 bases. CDR3 size: 14 residues. This CDR3 reads CASSPHGQGGKLFF. The DNA for the CDR3 is TGTGCCAGCAGCCCCCACGGACAGGGTGGAAAACTGTTTTTT.

V is TRBV7-2 and J is TRBJ1-4, with D possibly TRBD1 on 5 matching bases. The length of the CDR3 is 14 residues. V gave up 2 bases and J gave up 8 bases, with 12 bases separating them. Germline lookup yields CDR1 SGHTA and CDR2 FQGNSA. Written as DNA, the CDR3 is TGTGCCAGCAGCTTAACCGGGACGGACGAAAAACTGTTTTTT. It yields the protein CASSLTGTDEKLFF.

V usage is TRBV20-1 and J usage is TRBJ2-4, with D maybe TRBD2 (5 bases). This CDR3 has 20 amino acids. Germline-derived CDR1 and CDR2 are DFQATT and SNEGSKA (reference sequence). The V gene lost 4 bases and the J gene lost 1 base, with 29 bases spanning the gap. The CDR3 region is CSATPSRGLAGRLAKNIQYF. The DNA of the CDR3 is TGCAGTGCTACGCCGTCTAGAGGGTTGGCAGGCCGGCTTGCCAAAAACATTCAGTACTTC.